This T cell receptor (beta chain) was captured by sequencing in a study of T cell responses to AZD1222 COVID-19 vaccine. Study results and caveats: In a largely white British group with more females than males, clonal diversity was possibly underestimated. Within unmutated variant regions lay the reported targets of nearly half of spike-specific TCRs.

The germline gives CDR1 MNHEY, CDR2 SMNVEV (reference sequence). Trimming at V came to 2 bases and at J to 4 bases, leaving 7 bases not matched to a gene. The CDR3 is 15 residues long. This clone was recorded once. Antigen: not known. The table came from immunoSEQ multiplex PCR; TCRdb's copy has only in-frame clones and leaves some out. The table shows 150,000 to 200,000 clones, with roughly nine tenths occurring only once. The TCR originated in an adult who received the AZD1222 COVID-19 vaccine. The rearrangement joins TRBV27 to TRBJ1-2; TRBD1 matches at 7 bases. The input for sequencing was peripheral blood, taken 28 days after the second AZD1222 dose. The CDR3 nucleotides are TGTGCCAGCAGTTTAGTGACAGGGACGGGCTATGGCTACACCTTC. Translation gives CASSLVTGTGYGYTF.